The T cell receptor (beta chain) described here comes from a study of Graves' ophthalmopathy and Graves' hyperthyroidism. Amplification of TCR beta CDR3 regions used RNA transcripts. First-round RT-PCR used HTBI primers; second-round multiplex PCR followed. TCRdb itself ran the multiplex PCR reads through MiXCR, one entry per CDR3 protein. The repertoire holds 600,000 to 950,000 distinct CDR3 sequences, with 40% as singletons. Other autoimmune diseases, uncontrolled infections, pregnancy and lactation each led to patient exclusion. The authors isolated PBMCs from 9.5 to 10 ml of fresh peripheral blood. Germline-derived CDR1 and CDR2 are SQVTM and ANQGSEA. The CDR3 extends over 12 amino acids. The V gene lost 8 bases and the J gene lost 4 bases, with 14 bases spanning the gap. Whole-study findings and limits: Separation of ophthalmopathy from stable hyperthyroidism was achieved by a 13-signature model, at about 90% sensitivity and around 81% specificity. Sensitivity reached 70.59% and specificity around 76% when the model predicted ophthalmopathy progression.

This clonotype was seen a handful of times. Its antigen is unknown. The sample taken for sequencing was peripheral blood. The rearrangement links TRBV29-1 to TRBJ1-2; D is undetermined. This receptor was taken from an adult man with Graves' ophthalmopathy. For the CDR3, the DNA is TGCAGCACCGAGGAGTATTTCTATGGCTACACCTTC. Translation: CSTEEYFYGYTF.